This passage covers 4 T cell receptor beta chains from one sample sequenced in a study of glioma-infiltrating T cells. Amplification of TCR alpha and beta CDR3 regions from RNA used iRepertoire nested multiplex PCR. TCRdb ran MiXCR on the multiplex PCR reads and lists one entry per CDR3 protein. The repertoire holds 100,000 to 150,000 distinct CDR3 sequences, with around a quarter as singletons. Input material: glioma tissue, nonneoplastic brain tissue, or PBMCs (not recorded which). These receptors originate from a human donor with low-grade glioma or glioblastoma, undergoing nonglioma brain surgery, or in good health (not recorded which).

This chain joins TRBV2 and TRBJ1-5; a possible D gene is TRBD1 (5 bases). V lost 7 bases, J lost 15 bases, and 19 bases lay in between. CDR3 length: 12 amino acids. Germline V CDR1 and CDR2: SNHLY, FYNNEI. The CDR3 DNA is TGTGCCAGCAAAGGGGCCGCTGAGGCCGGGCATTTT. Translated: CASKGAAEAGHF.

The chain recombines TRBV28 with TRBJ1-2; 7 nucleotides agree with TRBD1. The CDR3 consists of 13 residues. V lost 9 bases, J lost 9 bases, and 13 bases stayed unmatched. CDR1 is MDHEN and CDR2 is SYDVKM in the germline V gene. This CDR3 reads CARSSPDRTRYTF. The CDR3, as DNA: TGTGCCAGAAGCTCTCCGGACAGGACGCGCTACACCTTC.

A few counts support this clonotype. The CDR3 loop reads CASSAAANGYTF. DNA for the CDR3: TGTGCCAGCAGCGCCGCGGCCAATGGCTACACCTTC. The chain carries TRBV7-2 and TRBJ1-2, with D unresolved. Trimming cost V 5 bases and J 6 bases, with 10 bases left between them. This CDR3 is built from 12 residues. The germline CDR1 and CDR2 sequences are SGHTA and FQGNSA.

A word on this clonotype: Being one base from a much bigger clone, this may be a read error. V and J are TRBV24-1 and TRBJ2-2, with a possible D match to TRBD2 (6 bases). There are 14 residues in the CDR3. Germline V gene lookup returns CDR1 KGHDR and CDR2 SFDVKD. CDR3 sequence reads: CAISARRGTGELFF. CDR3 in DNA: TGTGCCATCAGTGCCCGGAGGGGTACCGGGGAGCTGTTTTTT.